Listed below are T cell receptor beta chains from one sample, sequenced in a study of T-cell memory formation after mild COVID-19. TCRdb reprocessed the 5' RACE reads with MiXCR, giving one entry per CDR3 protein. The sample shows around 340,000 distinct CDR3 sequences, 15% to 20% of them seen only once. Sequenced: PBMCs or a T cell subset sorted from them (not recorded which). Receptors originate from a man aged 18 to 35 who had mild COVID-19 (a few samples of this study predate the infection). Cell type and time point are not known. Both conserved end residues are part of each CDR3. The D gene is left open where the match is weak. A clone size is listed for some rows: how often the clone was seen (once, few, many), or a class if it is expanded.

.	TRBV24-1	14	.	TRBJ2-5	CATSDHRAGETQYF	TGTGCCACCAGTGACCACAGGGCAGGAGAGACCCAGTACTTC
few	TRBV6-6	15	.	TRBJ1-6	CASSYRGVGNSPLHF	TGTGCCAGCAGTTACCGGGGCGTGGGTAATTCACCCCTCCACTTT
.	TRBV6-5	18	TRBD2	TRBJ2-5	CASSYSLKTSGWLETQYF	TGTGCCAGCAGTTACTCTTTAAAGACTAGCGGCTGGTTGGAGACCCAGTACTTC
.	TRBV4-3	18	TRBD2	TRBJ2-3	CASSQDVFSGTSTDTQYF	TGCGCCAGCAGCCAAGATGTTTTTAGCGGGACTAGCACAGATACGCAGTATTTT
many	TRBV3-1	16	.	TRBJ1-1	CASSQGFLQPNTEAFF	TGTGCCAGCAGCCAAGGATTCTTACAGCCGAACACTGAAGCTTTCTTT
many	TRBV4-2	14	.	TRBJ1-2	CASSQDGTSGGYTF	TGTGCCAGCAGCCAAGATGGCACTTCCGGGGGCTACACCTTC
many	TRBV20-1	11	.	TRBJ2-1	CSAKSADEQFF	TGCAGTGCAAAATCGGCGGATGAGCAGTTCTTC
few	TRBV6-5	12	TRBD1	TRBJ1-2	CASSMTGTGYTF	TGTGCCAGCAGTATGACAGGGACTGGCTACACCTTC
.	TRBV7-2	15	.	TRBJ2-5	CASSIQGSPQETQYF	TGTGCCAGCAGCATACAGGGCAGCCCACAAGAGACCCAGTACTTC
many	TRBV28	13	.	TRBJ2-2	CASSFPNTGELFF	TGTGCCAGCAGTTTCCCGAACACCGGGGAGCTGTTTTTT
few	TRBV20-1	15	TRBD1	TRBJ2-3	CSPGTGGAPTDTQYF	TGCAGCCCCGGGACAGGGGGCGCCCCCACAGATACGCAGTATTTT
.	TRBV7-9	15	.	TRBJ2-7	CASSLLRGSPYEQYF	TGTGCCAGCAGCTTGCTACGCGGCAGCCCCTACGAGCAGTACTTC
.	TRBV9	14	.	TRBJ1-6	CASSVAPGRSPLHF	TGTGCCAGCAGCGTAGCTCCGGGACGTTCACCCCTCCACTTT
.	TRBV6-6	17	.	TRBJ1-5	CASMSSGTSFSNQPQHF	TGTGCCAGCATGTCATCCGGGACATCCTTTAGCAATCAGCCCCAGCATTTT
many	TRBV4-3	14	.	TRBJ2-3	CASSQNREGDTQYF	TGCGCCAGCAGCCAGAACAGGGAAGGAGATACGCAGTATTTT
few	TRBV6-6	12	.	TRBJ2-3	CAVEGDTDTQYF	TGTGCCGTCGAGGGGGACACAGATACGCAGTATTTT
many	TRBV15	14	.	TRBJ2-2	CATSSAASPGELFF	TGTGCCACCAGCAGTGCAGCTAGCCCCGGGGAGCTGTTTTTT
few	TRBV12-3/TRBV12-4	13	.	TRBJ2-7	CASSPGRVYEQYF	TGTGCCAGCAGCCCCGGCAGGGTCTACGAGCAGTACTTC
.	TRBV12-3/TRBV12-4	14	TRBD2	TRBJ2-1	CASSRGGLAGEQFF	TGTGCCAGCAGCCGCGGGGGACTAGCGGGTGAGCAGTTCTTC
few	TRBV20-1	17	TRBD1	TRBJ2-2	CSARRTGTVGNTGELFF	TGCAGTGCTAGACGGACAGGGACAGTCGGGAACACCGGGGAGCTGTTTTTT
.	TRBV5-6	13	.	TRBJ1-2	CASSSYRAGGYTF	TGTGCCAGCAGCTCATACCGGGCCGGGGGCTACACCTTC
many	TRBV27	15	TRBD2	TRBJ2-3	CASTGGGRGTDTQYF	TGTGCCAGCACCGGGGGGGGCCGGGGGACAGATACGCAGTATTTT
few	TRBV7-2	14	.	TRBJ2-7	CASSPGLLGNEQYF	TGTGCCAGCAGCCCGGGCCTCTTGGGCAACGAGCAGTACTTC
.	TRBV12-3/TRBV12-4	14	TRBD1	TRBJ1-2	CASSQQGASYGYTF	TGTGCCAGCAGTCAACAGGGGGCTAGCTATGGCTACACCTTC
few	TRBV5-4	13	.	TRBJ2-1	CASSFFSPDEQFF	TGTGCCAGCAGCTTTTTCTCTCCCGACGAGCAGTTCTTC
.	TRBV28	15	TRBD2	TRBJ2-1	CASSLAASGNYEQFF	TGTGCCAGCAGTTTAGCGGCTAGCGGAAATTATGAGCAGTTCTTC
.	TRBV5-4	15	.	TRBJ2-5	CASSRDGGNQETQYF	TGTGCCAGCAGCCGGGACGGAGGAAACCAAGAGACCCAGTACTTC
.	TRBV4-3	17	.	TRBJ2-7	CASSQGPMAGEPWEQYF	TGCGCCAGCAGCCAAGGTCCGATGGCAGGCGAACCCTGGGAGCAGTACTTC
.	TRBV20-1	18	TRBD1	TRBJ2-5	CSARDLFPPRDSQETQYF	TGCAGTGCTAGAGATCTTTTTCCACCTAGGGACAGCCAAGAGACCCAGTACTTC
.	TRBV6-5	13	.	TRBJ2-2	CASSYSLTGELFF	TGTGCCAGCAGTTATTCCTTAACCGGGGAGCTGTTTTTT
few	TRBV6-5	15	TRBD1	TRBJ2-3	CASSYKDRFTDTQYF	TGTGCCAGCAGTTACAAGGACAGGTTCACAGATACGCAGTATTTT
.	TRBV20-1	15	.	TRBJ1-2	CSASLPRDNPYGYTF	TGCAGTGCTAGCTTGCCCCGGGACAATCCCTATGGCTACACCTTC
.	TRBV6-2/TRBV6-3	15	.	TRBJ1-2	CASSYYGRARDGYTF	TGTGCCAGCAGTTACTACGGACGGGCGCGGGATGGCTACACCTTC